The 22 T cell receptor beta chains listed next were all sequenced from one sample in a study of T cell responses to AZD1222 COVID-19 vaccine. The method was immunoSEQ multiplex PCR; TCRdb's version includes in-frame clones alone and lacks a portion of them. The table lists approximately 130,000 clones, 70% to 90% of them singletons. Sequences were derived from peripheral blood, sampled 28 days after the second AZD1222 dose. The source is an adult who received the AZD1222 COVID-19 vaccine.

J is TRBJ1-6 and V is TRBV6-5; 7 bases are a match to TRBD1. This CDR3 has 15 amino acids. Germline CDR1 is MNHEY and CDR2 is SVGAGI. V lost 5 bases and J lost 7; bases outside the gene matches: 8. The CDR3: CASSQPGGQNSPLHF. DNA for the CDR3: TGTGCCAGCAGTCAACCAGGGGGACAAAATTCACCCCTCCACTTT.

As for this clone: Germline is not matched at one junction end, which may reflect a read error. This chain uses TRBV11-2 with TRBJ1-2; D unresolved. The CDR3 has 12 residues. Germline-derived CDR1 and CDR2 are SGHAT and FQNNGV. The CDR3 coding sequence is TGTGCCAGCAGCTTTTCAGAGGACTACCCCAACTTC. Translating it yields CASSFSEDYPNF.

A single count supports this clone. The V and J genes are TRBV5-6 and TRBJ1-2; D unclear. The ends were cut back, 4 bases at V and 3 bases at J, with 4 bases in the middle. This CDR3 has 11 residues. Germline CDR1 and CDR2: SGHDT and YYEEEE. CDR3 protein: CASSRDYGYTF. CDR3 bases: TGTGCCAGCAGCCGGGACTATGGCTACACCTTC.

The chain carries TRBV7-2 and TRBJ1-5, with TRBD1 identical over 7 bases. Germline V lookup: CDR1 SGHTA, CDR2 FQGNSA. Germline trimming cut 4 bases from V and 4 bases from J; bases unmatched to any gene: 7. This CDR3 is 15 amino acids long. This chain's CDR3 is CASSYTGDGNQPQHF. CDR3 in DNA: TGTGCCAGCAGCTACACAGGGGATGGTAATCAGCCCCAGCATTTT.

DNA for the CDR3: TGTGCCAGCAGCCTTCGCTCTGGGGCCAACGTCCTGACTTTC. Protein sequence: CASSLRSGANVLTF. This chain uses TRBV3-1 (or the pseudogene TRBV3-2) with TRBJ2-6; no clear D. With 4 bases removed from V and 0 bases from J, the gap between germline ends came to 4 bases. The CDR3 sequence is 14 residues long. CDR1 and CDR2 from the germline V gene are LGHDT and YNNKEL (reference sequence).

The J gene is TRBJ2-4, the V gene TRBV3-1 (or the pseudogene TRBV3-2); 9 nucleotides line up with TRBD1. Germline V gene data show CDR1 as LGHDT and CDR2 as YNNKEL (reference sequence). V lost 3 bases and J lost 3; bases outside the gene matches: 6. CDR3 length: 16 amino acids. CDR3 coding DNA: TGTGCCAGCAGCCACTTCCGGGACAGGGACAAAAACATTCAGTACTTC. Translating gives CASSHFRDRDKNIQYF.

This sequence joins TRBV7-2 and TRBJ1-5; the D is unclear. This CDR3 spans 15 amino acids. Trimming pared 0 bases from V and 5 bases from J, leaving 11 bases between. Germline-derived CDR1 and CDR2 are SGHTA and FQGNSA. The CDR3 region has the DNA TGTGCCAGCAGCTTAGCAGCAGGTCCCTATCAGCCCCAGCATTTT. This encodes CASSLAAGPYQPQHF.

The rearrangement uses TRBV29-1 and TRBJ1-1, with D unresolved. Trimming shortened V by 4 bases and J by 7 bases, and 10 bases separated the two germline ends. Germline V CDR1 and CDR2: SQVTM, ANQGSEA. CDR3 length: 11 residues. The CDR3 DNA follows: TGCAGCGTTGGGGTGACTCTTGAAGCTTTCTTT. It translates to CSVGVTLEAFF. Using reference TRBV29-1 and TRBJ1-1 for the parts outside the CDR3, the full variable domain is SAVISQKPSRDICQRGTSLTIQCQVDSQVTMMFWYRQQPGQSLTLIATANQGSEATYESGFVIDKFPISRPNLTFSTLTVSNMSPEDSSIYLCSVGVTLEAFFGQGTRLTVV.

V and J are TRBV4-3 and TRBJ2-1; TRBD1 matches at 9 bases. CDR1 is LGHNA, CDR2 YSLEER, per germline. There are 16 residues in the CDR3. V lost 1 base and J lost 1; bases outside the gene matches: 2. In nucleotides, the CDR3 is TGCGCCAGCAGCCAAGCCGGGACAGGGTCCTACAATGAGCAGTTCTTC. As protein: CASSQAGTGSYNEQFF.

The chain has TRBV3-1 (or the pseudogene TRBV3-2) and TRBJ1-3, with unresolved D. CDR1 is LGHDT and CDR2 is YNNKEL in the germline V gene (reference sequence). This CDR3 has 15 residues. V shed 4 bases and J shed 0 bases, with 10 bases lying between them. CDR3 DNA: TGTGCCAGCAGCCTATCAGCCGGCTCTGGAAACACCATATATTTT. Amino acid sequence: CASSLSAGSGNTIYF.

The chain combines TRBV5-3 with TRBJ1-2, with TRBD1 matching 10 bases. TRBV5-3 is recorded as an ORF, its role being uncertain. The CDR3 consists of 14 residues. With V trimmed by 10 bases and J by 8 bases, 14 bases remained unmatched. CDR3 residues: CAGQGVRGRGGYTF. The CDR3 nucleotides are TGTGCCGGACAGGGGGTTCGAGGGAGGGGAGGCTACACCTTC.

The chain has TRBV6-1 and TRBJ1-2; the match to TRBD1 covers 7 bases. The J segment lost 4 bases and the V segment lost 3 bases, leaving 5 bases of the junction unmatched. Germline V gene sequence: CDR1 MNHNS, CDR2 SASEGT. This CDR3 has 14 amino acids. The DNA for the CDR3 is TGTGCCAGCAGTGAGGAGACAGGGATCTATGGCTACACCTTC. Residues: CASSEETGIYGYTF.

V is TRBV6-1 and J is TRBJ1-2, with no clear D. CDR3 length: 14 residues. Trimming took 1 base from V and 3 from J, leaving 9 bases between them. CDR1 and CDR2 from the germline V gene are MNHNS and SASEGT. The CDR3, as DNA: TGTGCCAGCAGTGAAGTCGGCCTTCACTATGGCTACACCTTC. Its protein is CASSEVGLHYGYTF.

V gene TRBV7-2 combines with J gene TRBJ1-6; 7 bases fit TRBD1. The CDR3 loop spans 13 amino acids. CDR1 SGHTA and CDR2 FQGNSA come from the germline V gene. The trim removed 5 bases at V and 11 bases at J, leaving 6 bases unmatched. The chain's CDR3 is CASSRDSLAPLHF. The CDR3, as DNA: TGTGCCAGCAGCAGGGACAGTCTCGCACCCCTCCACTTT.

V is TRBV7-9 and J is TRBJ1-2; D gene unclear. The CDR3 sequence is 14 residues long. The germline V gene has CDR1 SEHNR and CDR2 FQNEAQ (reference sequence). V was trimmed by 1 base and J by 5 bases, leaving 11 bases between them. The CDR3 region is CASSLDGFGYGYTF. As DNA, the CDR3 is TGTGCCAGCAGCTTAGACGGGTTCGGGTATGGCTACACCTTC. The variable domain in full, with the rest retrieved from reference TRBV7-9 and TRBJ1-2, is DTGVSQNPRHKITKRGQNVTFRCDPISEHNRLYWYRQTLGQGPEFLTYFQNEAQLEKSRLLSDRFSAERPKGSFSTLEIQRTEQGDSAMYLCASSLDGFGYGYTFGSGTRLTVV.

This clone was seen repeatedly, ten times or more. The same CDR3 is also encoded by other DNA sequences in this sample. The rearrangement uses TRBV6-5 and TRBJ1-1; unclear D gene. Germline CDR1 and CDR2: MNHEY and SVGAGI. The CDR3 loop spans 14 amino acids. V was clipped by 4 bases and J by 4 bases, with 13 bases between them. CDR3 sequence (DNA): TGTGCCAGCAGTTTGCTCGGGGTCGGCACTGAAGCTTTCTTT. It is translated as CASSLLGVGTEAFF.

This clone has at least ten counts. This chain uses TRBV7-9 with TRBJ2-1, with TRBD2 as a possible D gene (5 bases). The ends were cut back, 6 bases at V and 0 bases at J, with 12 bases in the middle. The CDR3 is 15 residues long. Germline lookup yields CDR1 SEHNR and CDR2 FQNEAQ (reference sequence). The DNA of the CDR3 is TGTGCCAGCAGGGAGAGGACTGACTCCTACAATGAGCAGTTCTTC. Residues: CASRERTDSYNEQFF.

This chain uses TRBV25-1 with TRBJ2-3; 10 bases agree with TRBD2. The CDR3 extends over 16 amino acids. V shed 1 base, J shed 4 bases, and the junction held 5 bases outside the gene matches. The germline gives CDR1 MGHDK, CDR2 SYGVNS. Here the CDR3 DNA reads TGTGCCAGCAGTGAATCGGAACTAGCGGGATCAGATACGCAGTATTTT. The encoded protein is CASSESELAGSDTQYF.

This clone is labeled medium-sized. The rearrangement joins TRBV4-2 to TRBJ1-2; D gene unclear. V lost 0 bases and J 4 bases, leaving 15 bases between the germline ends. This CDR3 region has 16 residues. In germline, CDR1 is LGHNA, CDR2 YNFKEQ. The CDR3 DNA follows: TGTGCCAGCAGCCAAGAAGTAGAGTCTACTATCTATGGCTACACCTTC. Amino acid sequence: CASSQEVESTIYGYTF.

The chain recombines TRBV3-1 (or the pseudogene TRBV3-2) with TRBJ1-5; no definite D call. V was cut by 1 base and J by 3 bases, with 10 bases left in between. Germline V gives CDR1 LGHDT, CDR2 YNNKEL (reference sequence). The CDR3 consists of 15 residues. In DNA, the CDR3 is TGTGCCAGCAGCCAAGGGATGACACTCAATCAGCCCCAGCATTTT. Its translation is CASSQGMTLNQPQHF.

The chain has TRBV4-1 and TRBJ2-6; 8 nucleotides match TRBD2. Germline V gene sequence: CDR1 MGHRA, CDR2 YSYEKL. This CDR3 comprises 17 residues. The J segment lost 2 bases and the V segment lost 6 bases, leaving 9 bases of the junction unmatched. CDR3 protein: CASRRLEAGAGANVLTF. The CDR3 DNA reads TGCGCCAGCAGAAGGTTGGAAGCGGGAGCTGGGGCCAACGTCCTGACTTTC.

The chain recombines TRBV7-2 with TRBJ1-1; D is unresolved. Trimming pared 1 base from V and 3 bases from J, leaving 12 bases between. Germline V lookup: CDR1 SGHTA, CDR2 FQGNSA. The CDR3 is 15 residues long. CDR3 bases: TGTGCCAGCAGCTTAGTTCTGTCCTATGACACTGAAGCTTTCTTT. Its translation: CASSLVLSYDTEAFF. The variable domain in full, completed from reference TRBV7-2 and TRBJ1-1, reads GAGVSQSPSNKVTEKGKDVELRCDPISGHTALYWYRQSLGQGLEFLIYFQGNSAPDKSGLPSDRFSAERTGGSVSTLTIQRTQQEDSAVYLCASSLVLSYDTEAFFGQGTRLTVV.